This entry is about one T cell receptor (beta chain). The germline V gene encodes CDR1 SGHTA and CDR2 FQGTGA. V lost 5 bases and J lost 0; bases outside the gene matches: 3. The CDR3 totals 15 residues. This entry comes from a study of blood T cell repertoires in COVID-19. Study context: In each case, the material was cDNA or gDNA derived from T cells, B-cell-depleted T cells, or PBMCs.

Enrollees, roughly 18 to 90 years old, lived in approximately 24 US areas. In the study's own analysis: Reference gene primers were amplified, and this amplification served to estimate nucleated cell counts. The data were produced by immunoSEQ multiplex PCR, yet TCRdb's version contains in-frame clones alone and is incomplete. From that table come the V and J calls and clone size; the DNA was used to work out D and trimming. The table shows approximately 330,000 clones, with roughly 85% occurring only once. Sequencing input: PBMCs or T cells enriched from blood (not recorded which). This TCR was recovered from a woman between 40 and 50 years old with acute COVID-19. The chain carries TRBV7-3 and TRBJ2-2; 7 bases line up with TRBD1. The CDR3 nucleotides are TGTGCCAGCAGCCCCGGGACAGCGAACACCGGGGAGCTGTTTTTT. This codes for CASSPGTANTGELFF.